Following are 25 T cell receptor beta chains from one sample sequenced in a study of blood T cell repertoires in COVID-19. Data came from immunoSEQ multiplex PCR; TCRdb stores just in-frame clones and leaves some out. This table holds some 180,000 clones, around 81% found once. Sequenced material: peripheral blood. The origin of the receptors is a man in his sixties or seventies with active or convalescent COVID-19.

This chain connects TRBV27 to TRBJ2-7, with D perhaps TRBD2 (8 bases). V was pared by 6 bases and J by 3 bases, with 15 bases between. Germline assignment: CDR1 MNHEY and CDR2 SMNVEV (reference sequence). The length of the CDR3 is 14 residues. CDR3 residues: CASRRGRGVYEQYF. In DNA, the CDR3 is TGTGCCAGCAGAAGGGGGCGGGGGGTCTACGAGCAGTACTTC.

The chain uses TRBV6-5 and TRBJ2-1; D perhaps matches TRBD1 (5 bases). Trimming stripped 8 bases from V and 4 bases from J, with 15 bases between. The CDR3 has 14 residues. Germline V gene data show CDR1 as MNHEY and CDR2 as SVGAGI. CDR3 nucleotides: TGTGCCAGCTATCGAACAGGACATTACAATGAGCAGTTCTTC. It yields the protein CASYRTGHYNEQFF.

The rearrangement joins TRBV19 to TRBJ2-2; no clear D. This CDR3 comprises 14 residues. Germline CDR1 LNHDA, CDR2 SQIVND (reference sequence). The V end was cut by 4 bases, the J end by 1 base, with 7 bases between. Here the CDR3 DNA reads TGTGCCAGTAGTACAATCAAGAACACCGGGGAGCTGTTTTTT. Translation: CASSTIKNTGELFF.

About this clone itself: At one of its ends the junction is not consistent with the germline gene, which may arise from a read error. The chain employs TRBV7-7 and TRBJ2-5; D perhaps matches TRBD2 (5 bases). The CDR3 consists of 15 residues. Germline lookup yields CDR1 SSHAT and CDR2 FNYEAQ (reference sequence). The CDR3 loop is CASSSSWEPQETQYF. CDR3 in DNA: TGTGCTAGCAGCTCGTCGTGGGAGCCACAAGAGACCCAGTACTTC.

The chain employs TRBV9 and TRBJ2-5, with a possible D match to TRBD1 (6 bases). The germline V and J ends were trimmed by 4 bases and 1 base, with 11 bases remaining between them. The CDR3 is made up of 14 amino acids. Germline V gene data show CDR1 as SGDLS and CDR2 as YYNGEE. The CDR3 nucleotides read TGTGCCAGCAGCCCCGGGACAAGCCAAGAGACCCAGTACTTC. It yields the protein CASSPGTSQETQYF.

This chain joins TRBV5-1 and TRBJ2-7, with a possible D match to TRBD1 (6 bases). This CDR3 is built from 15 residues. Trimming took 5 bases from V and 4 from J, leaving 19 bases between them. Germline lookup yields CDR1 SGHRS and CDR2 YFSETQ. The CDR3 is CASSGGLRGRYEQYF. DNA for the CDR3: TGCGCCAGCAGTGGGGGCCTCAGGGGTAGGTACGAGCAGTACTTC.

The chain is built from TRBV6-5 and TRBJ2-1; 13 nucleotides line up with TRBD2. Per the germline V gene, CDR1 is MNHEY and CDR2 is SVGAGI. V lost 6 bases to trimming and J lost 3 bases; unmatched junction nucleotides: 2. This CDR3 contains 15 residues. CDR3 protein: CASRRLAGGYNEQFF. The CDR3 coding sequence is TGTGCCAGCAGGAGACTAGCGGGAGGCTACAATGAGCAGTTCTTC.

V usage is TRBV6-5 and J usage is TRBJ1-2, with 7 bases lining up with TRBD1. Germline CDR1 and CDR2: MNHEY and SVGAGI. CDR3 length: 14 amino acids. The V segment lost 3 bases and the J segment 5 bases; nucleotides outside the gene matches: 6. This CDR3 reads CASSYGGQPYGYTF. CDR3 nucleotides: TGTGCCAGCAGTTATGGGGGACAGCCGTATGGCTACACCTTC.

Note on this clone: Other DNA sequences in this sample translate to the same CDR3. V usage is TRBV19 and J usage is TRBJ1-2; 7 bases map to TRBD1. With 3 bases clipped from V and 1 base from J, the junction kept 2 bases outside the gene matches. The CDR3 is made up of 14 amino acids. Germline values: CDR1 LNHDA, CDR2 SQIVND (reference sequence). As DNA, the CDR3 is TGTGCCAGTAGTATTGGGACAGTTAACTATGGCTACACCTTC. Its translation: CASSIGTVNYGYTF. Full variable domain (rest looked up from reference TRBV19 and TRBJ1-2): DGGITQSPKYLFRKEGQNVTLSCEQNLNHDAMYWYRQDPGQGLRLIYYSQIVNDFQKGDIAEGYSVSREKKESFPLTVTSAQKNPTAFYLCASSIGTVNYGYTFGSGTRLTVV.

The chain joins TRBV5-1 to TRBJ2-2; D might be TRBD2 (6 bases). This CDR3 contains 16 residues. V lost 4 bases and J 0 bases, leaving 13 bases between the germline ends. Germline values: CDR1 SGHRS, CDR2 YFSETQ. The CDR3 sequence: CASSPPGVANTGELFF. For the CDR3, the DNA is TGCGCCAGCAGCCCGCCGGGGGTCGCGAACACCGGGGAGCTGTTTTTT.

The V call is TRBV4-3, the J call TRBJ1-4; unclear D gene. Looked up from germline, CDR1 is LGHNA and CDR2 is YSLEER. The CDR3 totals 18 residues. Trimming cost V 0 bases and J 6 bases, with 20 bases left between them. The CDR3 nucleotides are TGCGCCAGCAGCCAAGATTCCCCTGCGGTAGGGCGGGATGAAAAACTGTTTTTT. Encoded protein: CASSQDSPAVGRDEKLFF.

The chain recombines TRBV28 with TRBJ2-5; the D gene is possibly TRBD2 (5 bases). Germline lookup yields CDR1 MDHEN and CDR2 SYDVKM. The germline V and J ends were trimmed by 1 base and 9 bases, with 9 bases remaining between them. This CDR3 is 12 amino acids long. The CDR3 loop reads CASSLYERAQYF. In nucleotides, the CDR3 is TGTGCCAGCAGTTTATACGAGAGGGCCCAGTACTTC.

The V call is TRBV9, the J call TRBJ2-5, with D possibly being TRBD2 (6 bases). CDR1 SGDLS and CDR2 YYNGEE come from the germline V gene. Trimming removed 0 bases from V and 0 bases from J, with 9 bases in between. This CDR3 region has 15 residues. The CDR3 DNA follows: TGTGCCAGCAGCGTAGGGGACTTTTACCAAGAGACCCAGTACTTC. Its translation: CASSVGDFYQETQYF.

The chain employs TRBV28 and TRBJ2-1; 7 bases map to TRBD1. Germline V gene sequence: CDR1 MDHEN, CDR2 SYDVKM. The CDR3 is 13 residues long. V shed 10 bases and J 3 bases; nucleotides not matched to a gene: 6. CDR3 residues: CATDRDSYNEQFF. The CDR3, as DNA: TGTGCCACTGATAGGGACAGCTACAATGAGCAGTTCTTC.

The CDR3 reads CASSPKGVETQYF. CDR3 DNA: TGTGCCAGCTCACCAAAGGGAGTAGAGACCCAGTACTTC. The V call is TRBV18, the J call TRBJ2-5; D perhaps matches TRBD2 (5 bases). The V end was cut by 2 bases, the J end by 4 bases, with 8 bases between. This CDR3 is 13 amino acids long. Germline assignment: CDR1 KGHSH and CDR2 LQKENI.

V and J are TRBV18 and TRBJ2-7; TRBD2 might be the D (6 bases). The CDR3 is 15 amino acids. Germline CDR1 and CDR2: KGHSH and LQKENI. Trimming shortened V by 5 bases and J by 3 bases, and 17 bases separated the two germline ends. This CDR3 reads CASSFSPGEVYEQYF. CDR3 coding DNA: TGTGCCAGCTCATTTTCTCCGGGGGAGGTCTACGAGCAGTACTTC. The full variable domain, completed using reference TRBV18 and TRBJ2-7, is NAGVMQNPRHLVRRRGQEARLRCSPMKGHSHVYWYRQLPEEGLKFMVYLQKENIIDESGMPKERFSAEFPKEGPSILRIQQVVRGDSAAYFCASSFSPGEVYEQYFGPGTRLTVT.

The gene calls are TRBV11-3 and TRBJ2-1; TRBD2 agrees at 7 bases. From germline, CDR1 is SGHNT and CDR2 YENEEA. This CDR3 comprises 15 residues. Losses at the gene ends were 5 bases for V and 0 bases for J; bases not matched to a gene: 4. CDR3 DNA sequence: TGTGCCAGCAGCCGGGGGGTCCGCTCCTACAATGAGCAGTTCTTC. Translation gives CASSRGVRSYNEQFF.

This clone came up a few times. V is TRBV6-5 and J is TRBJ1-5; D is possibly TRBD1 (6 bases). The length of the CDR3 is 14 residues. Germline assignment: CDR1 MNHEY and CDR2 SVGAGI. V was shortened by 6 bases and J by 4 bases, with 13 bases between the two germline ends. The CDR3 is CASSPGHLNQPQHF. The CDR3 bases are TGTGCCAGCAGCCCGGGACATCTAAATCAGCCCCAGCATTTT.

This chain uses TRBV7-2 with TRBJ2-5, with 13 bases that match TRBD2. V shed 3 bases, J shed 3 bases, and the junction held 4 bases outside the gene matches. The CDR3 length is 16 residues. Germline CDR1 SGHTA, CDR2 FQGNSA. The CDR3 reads CASSFTSGRGKETQYF. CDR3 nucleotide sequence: TGTGCCAGCAGCTTCACTAGCGGGAGGGGAAAAGAGACCCAGTACTTC.

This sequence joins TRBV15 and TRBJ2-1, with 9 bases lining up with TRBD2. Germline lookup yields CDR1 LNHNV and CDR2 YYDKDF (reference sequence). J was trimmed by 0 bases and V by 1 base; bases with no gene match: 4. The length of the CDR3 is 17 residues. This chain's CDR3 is CATSRGGSGSSYNEQFF. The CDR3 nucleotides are TGTGCCACCAGCAGAGGTGGTAGCGGGAGCTCCTACAATGAGCAGTTCTTC. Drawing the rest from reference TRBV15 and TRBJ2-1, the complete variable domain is DAMVIQNPRYQVTQFGKPVTLSCSQTLNHNVMYWYQQKSSQAPKLLFHYYDKDFNNEADTPDNFQSRRPNTSFCFLDIRSPGLGDTAMYLCATSRGGSGSSYNEQFFGPGTRLTVL.

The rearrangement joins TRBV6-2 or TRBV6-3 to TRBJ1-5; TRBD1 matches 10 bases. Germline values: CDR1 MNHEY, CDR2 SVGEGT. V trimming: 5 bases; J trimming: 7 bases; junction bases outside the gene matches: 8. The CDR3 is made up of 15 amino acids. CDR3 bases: TGTGCCAGCAGTAGACAGGGGGCTACGAGGCAGCCCCAGCATTTT. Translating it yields CASSRQGATRQPQHF.

Here the CDR3 DNA reads TGTGCCAGCTCACCACCAGTACTTTACAATGAGCAGTTCTTC. It codes for CASSPPVLYNEQFF. The V and J genes are TRBV18 and TRBJ2-1; D gene uncertain. The CDR3 runs to 14 residues. V was cut by 0 bases and J by 4 bases, with 7 bases left in between. Per the germline V gene, CDR1 is KGHSH and CDR2 is LQKENI.

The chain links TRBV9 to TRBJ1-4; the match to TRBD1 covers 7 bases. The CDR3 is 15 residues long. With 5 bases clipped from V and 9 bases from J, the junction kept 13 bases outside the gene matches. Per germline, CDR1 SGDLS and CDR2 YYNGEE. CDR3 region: CASSASDRDRKKLFF. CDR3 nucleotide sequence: TGTGCCAGCAGTGCCTCCGACAGGGACCGAAAAAAACTGTTTTTT.

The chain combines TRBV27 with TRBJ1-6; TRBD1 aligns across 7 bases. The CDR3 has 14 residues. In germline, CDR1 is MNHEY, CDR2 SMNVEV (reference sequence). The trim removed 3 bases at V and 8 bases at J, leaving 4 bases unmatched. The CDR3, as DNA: TGTGCCAGCAGTTTTTTCCAGGGGGATTCACCCCTCCACTTT. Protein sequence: CASSFFQGDSPLHF.

CDR3 in DNA: TGCAGCGTGCGACAGGGCACTAGCACAGATACGCAGTATTTT. Translating gives CSVRQGTSTDTQYF. The chain is built from TRBV29-1 and TRBJ2-3; 7 nucleotides line up with TRBD1. The CDR3 totals 14 residues. The V gene's germline CDR1 is SQVTM and CDR2 ANQGSEA. Trimming took 6 bases from V and 0 from J; bases not matched to a gene: 6.